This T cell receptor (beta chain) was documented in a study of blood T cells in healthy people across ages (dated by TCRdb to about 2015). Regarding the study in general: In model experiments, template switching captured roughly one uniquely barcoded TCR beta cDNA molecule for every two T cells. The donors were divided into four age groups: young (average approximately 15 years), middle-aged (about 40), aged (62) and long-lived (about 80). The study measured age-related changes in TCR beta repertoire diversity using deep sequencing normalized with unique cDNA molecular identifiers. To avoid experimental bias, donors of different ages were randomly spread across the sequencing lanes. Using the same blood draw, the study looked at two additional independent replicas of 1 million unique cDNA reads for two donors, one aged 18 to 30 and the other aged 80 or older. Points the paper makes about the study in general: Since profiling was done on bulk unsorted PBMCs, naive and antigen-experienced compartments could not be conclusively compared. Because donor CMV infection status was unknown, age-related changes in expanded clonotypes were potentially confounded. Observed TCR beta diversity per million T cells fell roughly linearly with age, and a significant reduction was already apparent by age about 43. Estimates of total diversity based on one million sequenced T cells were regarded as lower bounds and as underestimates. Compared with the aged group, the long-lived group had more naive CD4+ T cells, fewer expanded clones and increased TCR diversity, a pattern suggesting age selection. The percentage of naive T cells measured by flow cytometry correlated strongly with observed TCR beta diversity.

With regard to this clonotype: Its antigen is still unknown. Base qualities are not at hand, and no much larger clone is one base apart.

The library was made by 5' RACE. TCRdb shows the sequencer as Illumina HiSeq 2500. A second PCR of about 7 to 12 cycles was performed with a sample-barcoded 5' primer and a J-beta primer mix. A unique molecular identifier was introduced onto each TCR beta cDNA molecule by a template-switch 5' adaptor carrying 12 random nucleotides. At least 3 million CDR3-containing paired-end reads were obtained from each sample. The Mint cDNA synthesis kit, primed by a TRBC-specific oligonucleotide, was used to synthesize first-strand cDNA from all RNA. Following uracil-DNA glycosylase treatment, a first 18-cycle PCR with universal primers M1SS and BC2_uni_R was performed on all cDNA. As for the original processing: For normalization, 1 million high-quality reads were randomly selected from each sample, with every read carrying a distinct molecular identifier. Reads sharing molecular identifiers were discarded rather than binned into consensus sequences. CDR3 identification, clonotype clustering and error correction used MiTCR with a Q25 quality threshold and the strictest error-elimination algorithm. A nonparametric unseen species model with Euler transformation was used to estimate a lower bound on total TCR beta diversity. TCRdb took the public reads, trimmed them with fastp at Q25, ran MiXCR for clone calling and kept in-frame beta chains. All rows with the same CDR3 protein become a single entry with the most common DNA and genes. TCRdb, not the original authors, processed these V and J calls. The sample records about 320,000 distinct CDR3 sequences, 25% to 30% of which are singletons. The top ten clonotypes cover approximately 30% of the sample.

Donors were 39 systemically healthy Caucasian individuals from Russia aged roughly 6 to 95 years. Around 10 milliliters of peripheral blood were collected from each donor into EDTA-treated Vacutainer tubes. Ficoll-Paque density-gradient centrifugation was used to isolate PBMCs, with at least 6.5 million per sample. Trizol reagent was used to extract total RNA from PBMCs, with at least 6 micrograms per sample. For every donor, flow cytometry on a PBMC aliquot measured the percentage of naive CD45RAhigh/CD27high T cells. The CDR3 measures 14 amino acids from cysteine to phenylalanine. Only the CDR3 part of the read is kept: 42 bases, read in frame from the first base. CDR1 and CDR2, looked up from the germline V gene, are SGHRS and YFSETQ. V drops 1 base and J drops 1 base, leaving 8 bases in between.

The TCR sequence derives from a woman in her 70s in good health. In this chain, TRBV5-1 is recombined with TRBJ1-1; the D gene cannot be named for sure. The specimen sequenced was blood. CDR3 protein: CASSLYGRNTEAFF. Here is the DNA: TGCGCCAGCAGCTTGTATGGCCGGAACACTGAAGCTTTCTTT.